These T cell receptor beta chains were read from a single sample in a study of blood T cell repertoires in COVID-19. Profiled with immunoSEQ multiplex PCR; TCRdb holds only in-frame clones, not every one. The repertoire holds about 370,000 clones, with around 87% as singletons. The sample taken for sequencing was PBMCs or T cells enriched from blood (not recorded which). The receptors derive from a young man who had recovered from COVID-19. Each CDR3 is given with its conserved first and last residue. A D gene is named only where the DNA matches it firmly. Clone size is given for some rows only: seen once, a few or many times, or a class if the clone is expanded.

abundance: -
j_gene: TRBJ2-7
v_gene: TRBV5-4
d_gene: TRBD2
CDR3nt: TGTGCCAGCAGCCTGCCTTATGGAGCGGGAGCTCCCTACGAGCAGTACTTC
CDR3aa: CASSLPYGAGAPYEQYF

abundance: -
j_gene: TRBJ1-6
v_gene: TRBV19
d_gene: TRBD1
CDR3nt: TGTGCCAGTACCGGGACAGGTACGGGGAATTCACCCCTCCACTTT
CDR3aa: CASTGTGTGNSPLHF

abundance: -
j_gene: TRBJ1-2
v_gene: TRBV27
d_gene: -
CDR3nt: TGTGCCAGCAGTGCGGGACGAAGGGGCTACACCTTC
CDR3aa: CASSAGRRGYTF

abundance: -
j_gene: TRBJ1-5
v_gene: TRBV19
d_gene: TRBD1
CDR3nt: TGTGCCAGTGCCATCATGGGACAGGGGGAAAATCAGCCCCAGCATTTT
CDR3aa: CASAIMGQGENQPQHF

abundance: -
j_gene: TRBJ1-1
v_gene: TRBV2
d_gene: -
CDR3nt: TGTGCCAGCAGTGAAGCAGGGAGGGCCACTGAAGCTTTCTTT
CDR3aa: CASSEAGRATEAFF

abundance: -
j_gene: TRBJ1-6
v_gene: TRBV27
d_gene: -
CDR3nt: TGTGCCAGCAGTTCCCGGACACTTAATTCACCCCTCCACTTT
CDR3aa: CASSSRTLNSPLHF

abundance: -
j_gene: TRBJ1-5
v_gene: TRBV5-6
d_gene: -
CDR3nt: TGTGCCAGCAGCTTGGGACAGAGAATTAGCAATCAGCCCCAGCATTTT
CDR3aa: CASSLGQRISNQPQHF

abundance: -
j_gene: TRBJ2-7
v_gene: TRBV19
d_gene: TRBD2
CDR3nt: TGTGCCAGTAGTCGCCGGTCTAGCGGGTACGAGCAGTACTTC
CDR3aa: CASSRRSSGYEQYF

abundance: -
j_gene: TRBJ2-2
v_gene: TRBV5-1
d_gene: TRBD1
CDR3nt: TGCGCCAGCAGCCGAGGGGACAGCGACACCGGGGAGCTGTTTTTT
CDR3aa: CASSRGDSDTGELFF

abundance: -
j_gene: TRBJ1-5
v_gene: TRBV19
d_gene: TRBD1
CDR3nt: TGTGCCACTAAAAACAGGGGAGTACGGGTGCCCCAGCATTTT
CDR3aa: CATKNRGVRVPQHF

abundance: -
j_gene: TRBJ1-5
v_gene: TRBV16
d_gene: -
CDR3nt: TGTGCCAGCAGCCAAACGGGGCAGGGCAGGGGGCCCCAGCATTTT
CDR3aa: CASSQTGQGRGPQHF

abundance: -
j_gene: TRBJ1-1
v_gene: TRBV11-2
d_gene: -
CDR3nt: TGTGCCAGCAGCTTAGGAGGGAGGGCTGAAGCTTTCTTT
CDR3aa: CASSLGGRAEAFF

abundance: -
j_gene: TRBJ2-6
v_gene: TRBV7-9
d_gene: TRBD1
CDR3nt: TGTGCCAGCAGGCCGGGGACAGGATCGAGCTCTGGGGCCAACGTCCTGACTTTC
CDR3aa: CASRPGTGSSSGANVLTF

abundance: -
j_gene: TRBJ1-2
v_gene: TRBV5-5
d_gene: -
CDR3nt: TGTGCCAGCAGCTTAACCGTCCTGACAGCTTATGGCTACACCTTC
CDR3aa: CASSLTVLTAYGYTF

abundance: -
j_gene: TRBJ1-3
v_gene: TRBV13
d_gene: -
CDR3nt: TGTGCCAGCAGCTTGTTTCAGGGAGGAAACACCATATATTTT
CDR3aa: CASSLFQGGNTIYF

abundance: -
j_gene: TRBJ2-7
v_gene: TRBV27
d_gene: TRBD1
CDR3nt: TGTGCCAGCAGTTTAAAGGGACAGGGCTACGAGCAGTACTTC
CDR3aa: CASSLKGQGYEQYF

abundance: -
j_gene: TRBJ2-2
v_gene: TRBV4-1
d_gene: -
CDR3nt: TGCGCCAGCAGCCCCCAGACCGGGGAGCTGTTTTTT
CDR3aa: CASSPQTGELFF

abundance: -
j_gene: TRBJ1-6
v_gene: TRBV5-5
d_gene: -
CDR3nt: TGTGCCAGCAGCTTGGGGGGCGCTGCTTCACCCCTCCACTTT
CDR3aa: CASSLGGAASPLHF

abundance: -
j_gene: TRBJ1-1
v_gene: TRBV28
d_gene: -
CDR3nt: TGTGCCAGCACCACCTCGGGATCCGGCACTGAAGCTTTCTTT
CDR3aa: CASTTSGSGTEAFF

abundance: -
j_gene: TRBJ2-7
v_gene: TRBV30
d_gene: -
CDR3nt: TGTGCCTGGAGTTTCCCGGGGGACGAGCAGTACTTC
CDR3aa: CAWSFPGDEQYF

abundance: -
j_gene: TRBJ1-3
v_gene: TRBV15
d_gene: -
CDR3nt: TGTGCCACCAGCAGAGATGTCGGGACAATTGGAAACACCATATATTTT
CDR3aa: CATSRDVGTIGNTIYF

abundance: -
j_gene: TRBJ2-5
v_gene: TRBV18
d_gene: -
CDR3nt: TGTGCCAGCTCACCTCCTTTGCTGACAGTCATCCAAGAGACCCAGTACTTC
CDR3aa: CASSPPLLTVIQETQYF

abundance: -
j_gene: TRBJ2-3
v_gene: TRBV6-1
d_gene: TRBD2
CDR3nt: TGTGCCAGCAGTGAAGTCACTAGCGGGAGAGATACGCAGTATTTT
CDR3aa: CASSEVTSGRDTQYF

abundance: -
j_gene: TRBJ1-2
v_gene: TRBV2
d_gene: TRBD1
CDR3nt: TGTGCCAGCAGTTCAAGGGACAGGGGGCAGTCTGGCTACACCTTC
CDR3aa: CASSSRDRGQSGYTF

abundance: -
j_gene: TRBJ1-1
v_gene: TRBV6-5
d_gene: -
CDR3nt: TGTGCCAGCTTCACAGCGAACACTGAAGCTTTCTTT
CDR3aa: CASFTANTEAFF

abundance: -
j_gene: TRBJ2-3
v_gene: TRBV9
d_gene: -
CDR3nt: TGTGCCAGCAGCCCCCCGACGGGTCTAAGCACAGATACGCAGTATTTT
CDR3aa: CASSPPTGLSTDTQYF

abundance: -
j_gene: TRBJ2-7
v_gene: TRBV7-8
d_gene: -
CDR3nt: TGTGCCAGCAGCCCGCGGACATTGCCCTCCTACGAGCAGTACTTC
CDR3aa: CASSPRTLPSYEQYF

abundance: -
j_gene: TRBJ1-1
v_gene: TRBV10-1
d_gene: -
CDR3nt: TGCGCCAGCAGTGAGTCTTCAGGGCTCACTGAAGCTTTCTTT
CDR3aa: CASSESSGLTEAFF

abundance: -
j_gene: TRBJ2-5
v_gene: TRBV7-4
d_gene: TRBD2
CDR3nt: TGTGCCAGCAGCCAACGACTAGCGGGGGCCGGGCGAGAGACCCAGTACTTC
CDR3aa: CASSQRLAGAGRETQYF

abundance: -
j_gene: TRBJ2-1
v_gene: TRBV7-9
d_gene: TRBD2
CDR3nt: TGTGCCAGCAGCTCCGGGACTAGCGGAAAGGATGAGCAGTTCTTC
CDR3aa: CASSSGTSGKDEQFF

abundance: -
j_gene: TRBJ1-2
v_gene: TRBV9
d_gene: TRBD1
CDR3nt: TGTGCCAGCAGCGTACCTGGACAGGGTTCTAACTATGGCTACACCTTC
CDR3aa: CASSVPGQGSNYGYTF

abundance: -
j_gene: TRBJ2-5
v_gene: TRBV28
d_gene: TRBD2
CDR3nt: TGTGCCAGCACCCCGGGGGGAAAGACCCAGTACTTC
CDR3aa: CASTPGGKTQYF

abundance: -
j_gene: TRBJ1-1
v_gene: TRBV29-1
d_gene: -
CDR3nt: TGCAGCGTTGGGGAGGGAGTGGAAGGGAAAGCTTTCTTT
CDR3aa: CSVGEGVEGKAFF

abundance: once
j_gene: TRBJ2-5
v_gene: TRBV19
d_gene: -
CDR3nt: TGTGCCAGTTCTCGCCACAGTGTACAAGAGACCCAGTACTTC
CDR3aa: CASSRHSVQETQYF

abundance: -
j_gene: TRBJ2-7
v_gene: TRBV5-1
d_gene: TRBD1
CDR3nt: TGCGCCAGCAGATCGGGACAGGGGGCCTCCAATTCCCCTCTCGACTACGAGCAGTACTTC
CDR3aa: CASRSGQGASNSPLDYEQYF

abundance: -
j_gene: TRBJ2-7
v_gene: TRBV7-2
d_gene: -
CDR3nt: TGTGCCAGCAGCTTAGCTCGGGACTTCTCCTACGAGCAGTACTTC
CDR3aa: CASSLARDFSYEQYF

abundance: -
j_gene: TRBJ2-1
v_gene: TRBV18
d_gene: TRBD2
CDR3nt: TGTGCCAGCTCACCAAAGACTAGCGGGAATGTGGATGAGCAGTTCTTC
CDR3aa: CASSPKTSGNVDEQFF

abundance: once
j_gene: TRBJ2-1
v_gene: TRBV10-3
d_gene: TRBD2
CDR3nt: TGTGCCATCGGAGGGCCTGCCGGGAGGGGGAATGAGCAGTTCTTC
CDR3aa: CAIGGPAGRGNEQFF

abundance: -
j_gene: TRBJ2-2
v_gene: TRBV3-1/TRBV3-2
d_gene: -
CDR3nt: TGTGCCAGCAGCCAACCGACAGGTTTCCCTCCTCGCACCGGGGAGCTGTTTTTT
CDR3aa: CASSQPTGFPPRTGELFF

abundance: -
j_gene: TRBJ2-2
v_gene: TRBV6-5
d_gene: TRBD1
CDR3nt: TGTGCCAGCACGAGGGGACAGGACACCGGGGAGCTGTTTTTT
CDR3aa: CASTRGQDTGELFF

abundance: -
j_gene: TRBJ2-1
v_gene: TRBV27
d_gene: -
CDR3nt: TGTGCCAGCAGTTTTTCCAGCTACAATGAGCAGTTCTTC
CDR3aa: CASSFSSYNEQFF

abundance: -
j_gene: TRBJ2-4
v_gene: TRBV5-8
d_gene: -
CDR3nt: TGTGCCAGCAGCTTAACAGGAGCCATCCTAGCCAAAAACATTCAGTACTTC
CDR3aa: CASSLTGAILAKNIQYF

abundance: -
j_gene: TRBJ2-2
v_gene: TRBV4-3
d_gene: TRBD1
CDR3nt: TGCGCCAGCAGCCTTAGGACAGGGCGAACCGGGGAGCTGTTTTTT
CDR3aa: CASSLRTGRTGELFF

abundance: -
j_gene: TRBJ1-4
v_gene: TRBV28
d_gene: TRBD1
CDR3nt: TGTGCCAGCAGTCCTGGCTGGGGACAGCCGCGCGGTCTAAATGAAAAACTGTTTTTT
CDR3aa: CASSPGWGQPRGLNEKLFF

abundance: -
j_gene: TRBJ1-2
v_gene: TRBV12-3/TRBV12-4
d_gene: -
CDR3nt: TGTGCCAGCAGTTTAGACAGGAACTATGGCTACACCTTC
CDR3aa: CASSLDRNYGYTF

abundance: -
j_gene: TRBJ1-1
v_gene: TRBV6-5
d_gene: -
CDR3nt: TGTGCCAGCAGTTACTCGAGGAGGGGAGCTGAAGCTTTCTTT
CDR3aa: CASSYSRRGAEAFF